This TCR beta chain was sequenced in a study of human T cells and chemical hapten exposure. For the study at large: Alopecia areata, totalis or universalis affected patients, mainly female. It was small differences in pooled library volume that mainly caused per-sample TCR yields to vary.

The V gene lost 1 base and the J gene lost 4 bases, with 7 bases spanning the gap. The CDR3 loop spans 13 amino acids. Germline CDR1 is LGHNA and CDR2 is YNFKEQ. Time point denoted: patch test 3, about 24 weeks after DPC sensitization. Described treatment: therapeutic diphenylcyclopropenone sensitization with weekly scalp DPC. Study-level results: Relative to controls, expanded TCRs formed significantly more large CDR3 similarity clusters.

Concerning this clonotype itself: The antigen is unknown.

Unique molecular identifiers were affixed to discrete cDNA molecules within the library. Each CDR3 protein gets one entry after TCRdb re-called the RACE reads with MiXCR. The sample includes about 160,000 distinct CDR3 sequences, around 30% of them seen just once. The chain combines TRBV4-2 with TRBJ1-2; no clear D gene. The sample consisted of whole blood, taken in connection with sensitization to the hapten diphenylcyclopropenone (DPC). This TCR was sampled from a woman younger than 35 with alopecia areata. Some clones in this sample may be carry-over from other donors' samples. CDR3 protein: CASSQALLYGYTF. CDR3 nucleotides: TGTGCCAGCAGCCAAGCCCTCCTCTATGGCTACACCTTC.